One and the same sample provided the 17 T cell receptor beta chains below, sequenced in a study of blood T cell repertoires in COVID-19. Clones were read by immunoSEQ multiplex PCR, and TCRdb kept only the in-frame ones, dropping some. The data contain about 44,000 clones, about 70% of them singletons. Sequencing was performed on peripheral blood. The receptors here all came from a man older than 75 with acute or convalescent COVID-19.

This clone appeared a few times. This chain links TRBV25-1 with TRBJ1-2; tentatively, D is TRBD1 (6 bases). The germline gives CDR1 MGHDK, CDR2 SYGVNS. The CDR3 is made up of 11 amino acids. The CDR3 nucleotides are TGTGCTACCGGACAGTATTATGGCTACACCTTC. The encoded protein is CATGQYYGYTF.

The rearrangement links TRBV2 to TRBJ2-3, with 13 bases lining up with TRBD2. CDR1 is SNHLY and CDR2 is FYNNEI in the germline V gene. V lost 1 base to trimming and J lost 5 bases; unmatched junction nucleotides: 3. The CDR3 spans 16 residues. CDR3 loop: CASSEVGTSGKDTQYF. Here the CDR3 DNA reads TGTGCCAGCAGTGAAGTGGGGACTAGCGGGAAAGATACGCAGTATTTT.

The genes are TRBV2 and TRBJ2-1; 14 bases are shared with TRBD2. The V gene's germline CDR1 is SNHLY and CDR2 FYNNEI. Trimming at V came to 2 bases and at J to 8 bases, leaving 5 bases not matched to a gene. The CDR3 length is 16 residues. CDR3 sequence (DNA): TGTGCCAGCAGTGAAATGGGACTAGCGGGAGTCGATGAGCAGTTCTTC. Its protein product is CASSEMGLAGVDEQFF. Supplemented by reference TRBV2 and TRBJ2-1, the full variable domain reads EPEVTQTPSHQVTQMGQEVILRCVPISNHLYFYWYRQILGQKVEFLVSFYNNEISEKSEIFDDQFSVERPDGSNFTLKIRSTKLEDSAMYFCASSEMGLAGVDEQFFGPGTRLTVL.

This rearrangement joins TRBV7-9 to TRBJ2-2; 8 bases fit TRBD2. The CDR3 is made up of 13 amino acids. V was pared by 5 bases and J by 8 bases, with 4 bases of the junction left unmatched. Germline CDR1 and CDR2: SEHNR and FQNEAQ (reference sequence). CDR3 in amino acids: CASSERESGELFF. The CDR3 nucleotides are TGTGCCAGCAGCGAGCGGGAGTCGGGGGAGCTGTTTTTT.

The genes are TRBV19 and TRBJ2-5; 12 nucleotides align to TRBD2. The J segment lost 7 bases and the V segment lost 1 base, leaving 7 bases of the junction unmatched. The CDR3 has 16 amino acids. CDR1 LNHDA and CDR2 SQIVND come from the germline V gene (reference sequence). The CDR3 DNA reads TGTGCCAGTAGTATAGCCGGGACTAGCGGGCGGGGGACCCAGTACTTC. This encodes CASSIAGTSGRGTQYF. Combining the CDR3 with reference TRBV19 and TRBJ2-5 gives the whole variable domain DGGITQSPKYLFRKEGQNVTLSCEQNLNHDAMYWYRQDPGQGLRLIYYSQIVNDFQKGDIAEGYSVSREKKESFPLTVTSAQKNPTAFYLCASSIAGTSGRGTQYFGPGTRLLVL.

The V gene is TRBV19, the J gene TRBJ2-1; 8 nucleotides line up with TRBD2. The ends lost 3 bases at V and 3 bases at J; junction bases unmatched: 7. Germline CDR1 LNHDA, CDR2 SQIVND (reference sequence). The CDR3 runs 16 residues. Written as DNA, the CDR3 is TGTGCCAGTAGTATGGGAACCGGGACTAGCTACAATGAGCAGTTCTTC. The encoded protein is CASSMGTGTSYNEQFF.

The gene calls are TRBV6-5 and TRBJ1-2, with TRBD1 matching over 9 bases. The germline V gene has CDR1 MNHEY and CDR2 SVGAGI. This CDR3 spans 15 amino acids. V was pared by 2 bases and J by 4 bases, with 5 bases of the junction left unmatched. The CDR3 sequence: CASSYQTGGSYGYTF. The CDR3 DNA reads as TGTGCCAGCAGTTACCAGACAGGGGGGAGCTATGGCTACACCTTC.

The chain recombines TRBV6-1 with TRBJ2-7, with TRBD2 identical over 10 bases. Germline V CDR1 and CDR2: MNHNS, SASEGT. Losses at the gene ends were 4 bases for V and 4 bases for J; bases not matched to a gene: 10. CDR3 length: 16 residues. CDR3 protein: CASSAGRTSGKYEQYF. The CDR3 region has the DNA TGTGCCAGCAGTGCCGGTCGGACTAGCGGAAAGTACGAGCAGTACTTC.

Ten or more counts support this clone. V and J are TRBV28 and TRBJ1-5; 9 positions agree with TRBD1. Trimming took 6 bases from V and 4 from J; bases not matched to a gene: 7. The length of the CDR3 is 15 residues. Germline assignment: CDR1 MDHEN and CDR2 SYDVKM. The CDR3 DNA follows: TGTGCCAGCAGCCTATATGGACAGGGGAATCAGCCCCAGCATTTT. Protein: CASSLYGQGNQPQHF. The variable domain in full, with the rest retrieved from reference TRBV28 and TRBJ1-5, is DVKVTQSSRYLVKRTGEKVFLECVQDMDHENMFWYRQDPGLGLRLIYFSYDVKMKEKGDIPEGYSVSREKKERFSLILESASTNQTSMYLCASSLYGQGNQPQHFGDGTRLSIL.

The chain is built from TRBV19 and TRBJ1-1, with D tentatively TRBD1 (5 bases). The CDR3 spans 14 residues. V gave up 0 bases and J gave up 6 bases, with 11 bases separating them. Germline CDR1 LNHDA, CDR2 SQIVND (reference sequence). Here the CDR3 reads CASSIDGRAPEAFF. The DNA for the CDR3 is TGTGCCAGTAGTATAGATGGCAGGGCCCCTGAAGCTTTCTTT.

This rearrangement joins TRBV10-3 to TRBJ2-3; 9 nucleotides align to TRBD2. The CDR3 consists of 15 residues. Germline assignment: CDR1 ENHRY and CDR2 SYGVKD. V lost 6 bases to trimming and J lost 6 bases; unmatched junction nucleotides: 10. CDR3 nucleotides: TGTGCCATCAGGGGGTCTAGCGGGATACTTGATACGCAGTATTTT. Encoded protein: CAIRGSSGILDTQYF.

Only a few counts were recorded for this clone. CDR3 residues: CASSLRSGTYEQYF. The CDR3 DNA follows: TGTGCCAGCAGCTTGAGGTCAGGGACCTACGAGCAGTACTTC. The genes are TRBV5-5 and TRBJ2-7, with D possibly matching TRBD1 (5 bases). Germline CDR1 is SGHKS and CDR2 is YYEKEE (reference sequence). Trimming stripped 1 base from V and 2 bases from J, with 10 bases between. The CDR3 length is 14 residues.

A single count supports this clone. The genes are TRBV29-1 and TRBJ2-1; perhaps TRBD1 as D (5 bases). The length of the CDR3 is 11 residues. V was trimmed by 6 bases and J by 3 bases, leaving 6 bases between them. The germline V gene encodes CDR1 SQVTM and CDR2 ANQGSEA. The CDR3: CSVDSYNEQFF. Here the CDR3 DNA reads TGCAGCGTCGACAGCTACAATGAGCAGTTCTTC.

The chain links TRBV9 to TRBJ2-6; 9 bases line up with TRBD1. Trimming cost V 7 bases and J 0 bases; bases outside gene matches: 11. Germline V gives CDR1 SGDLS, CDR2 YYNGEE. This CDR3 comprises 18 residues. CDR3 in DNA: TGTGCCAGCCACCAACCGGGACAGGGAACCTCTGGGGCCAACGTCCTGACTTTC. It specifies CASHQPGQGTSGANVLTF.

The CDR3 DNA reads as TGTGCCAGCAGTCAAACGGGCTCTGGGGCCAACGTCCTGACTTTC. Its translation: CASSQTGSGANVLTF. This chain joins TRBV28 and TRBJ2-6; no firm D call. The CDR3 extends over 15 amino acids. V was trimmed by 5 bases and J by 0 bases, leaving 8 bases between them. Germline V gives CDR1 MDHEN, CDR2 SYDVKM.

J is TRBJ2-4 and V is TRBV7-2; a possible D gene is TRBD1 (7 bases). Trimming took off 4 bases at V and 6 bases at J, with 28 bases between the two ends. Germline CDR1 SGHTA, CDR2 FQGNSA. The CDR3 is 19 residues long. CDR3: CASSSAGGRLGTMANIQYF. CDR3 nucleotides: TGTGCCAGCAGCTCCGCAGGGGGGCGCCTAGGTACTATGGCAAACATTCAGTACTTC.

The rearrangement joins TRBV28 to TRBJ1-2, with 7 positions matching TRBD1. Germline V CDR1 and CDR2: MDHEN, SYDVKM. This CDR3 spans 11 amino acids. V lost 4 bases, J lost 8 bases, and 1 base stayed unmatched. The CDR3 nucleotides read TGTGCCAGCAGTTCGACAGGGGGCTACACCTTC. Encoded protein: CASSSTGGYTF.